This TCR beta chain was recovered during a study of shared clonotypes between healthy human individuals (dated by TCRdb to the early 2020s). For the wider study: The cohort included three men and two women between 18 and 49 years of age. For each donor, CD4 naive and CD4 memory were each given three plates, CD8 naive was given two plates, and CD8 memory was given one plate. To estimate repertoire size and how much clonotypes are shared between individuals, the study performed deep sequencing of blood TCR repertoires from five healthy adults. Different laboratories and diverse techniques were used to prepare libraries and sequence TCR repertoires, to increase sequencing depth and limit assay-specific biases. Between about 0.85 and 9.5 billion PBMCs per donor were obtained by leukapheresis. Study-wide conclusions, independent of this receptor: Naive subsets generally had larger estimated clonotype richness than memory subsets. Sampling was restricted to blood, and TCR repertoires in tissue are likely to differ from TCR repertoires in blood. Across four donors, about 5% of naive CD4, around 3.5% of naive CD8, 2% to 2.5% of memory CD4, and roughly 0.41% of memory CD8 clonotypes were shared. Higher generation probabilities were observed for clonotypes shared by all four sorted-subset donors than for non-shared clonotypes. Because the study included only a small number of donors, the genetic and exposure-history diversity represented was limited. Even with the large sequencing depth, rarefaction of the sorted-subset datasets indicated that sequencing was incomplete. Pairwise subsampling led to the expectation that sequencing depth would affect the degree of clonotype sharing among donors.

Measured from the cysteine to the phenylalanine, the CDR3 is 12 residues long. Only CDR3 DNA remains: 36 bases, in frame from the first base. V is reduced by 5 bases and J by 4 bases, leaving a spacing of 6 bases between them. The germline V gene sets CDR1 to SGHTA and CDR2 to FQGNSA. Healthy HIV-negative adults with no recently reported acute infections or vaccinations were included as donors. Every donor was a Caucasian adult living in Nashville, Tennessee, USA. CD4+ T cells were enriched through magnetic negative selection, after which naive cells were positively selected on CD45RA and the remaining negative fraction served as the memory subset. Blood was obtained by leukapheresis, after which PBMCs were separated by Ficoll-Histopaque density gradient centrifugation and cryopreserved in liquid nitrogen vapor phase. Purity and quantity of every magnetically sorted T cell population were checked by analytical flow cytometry. Each sorted fraction had its genomic DNA isolated and then quantified by UV absorbance on a Nanodrop 2000c.

In the case of this clone: What antigen it recognizes has not been identified. No much larger clone is present one base from it, and per-base qualities are unavailable.

Using the deep immunoSEQ assay, TCR CDR3 regions were amplified from genomic DNA by multiplex PCR. Extracted genomic DNA from each cell subset was distributed evenly across all wells of several immunoSEQ 96-well plates, and each plate was treated as a replicate. For sorted subsets, 150 to 200 ng genomic DNA, equal to about 30,000 T cell genomes, was loaded into each replicate PCR. The purified libraries were quantified using a Qubit 3.0 fluorometer, sized with a Bioanalyzer 2100, and then quantified again using the KAPA Library Quantification kit. A separate single-read 150-cycle Illumina NextSeq 550 flow cell was used to sequence each immunoSEQ 96-well plate. Concerning the study's data processing: Because only junctional sequences without quality scores were contained in the immunoSEQ output, filtering matching that applied to full-length reads could not be performed. To assign V/J genes and CDR3, sequences were annotated using PyIR, a Python wrapper for IgBLAST v1.9, with IMGT germline references. Reads were removed for weak V/J assignments (E-value above 1e-6), missing CDR3, stop codons, out-of-frame junctions, or ambiguous translated residues. A V3J clonotype was defined by an identical inferred V gene, J gene, and CDR3 amino acid sequence. Percentage overlap between repertoires was computed as shared unique clonotypes divided by the size of the smaller repertoire. Richness of each repertoire was evaluated using RTK rarefaction, the Chao1 estimator, and Recon v2.1 estimates of unobserved clonotypes. Generation probabilities were computed with OLGA for all TCRbeta clonotypes obtained by the gDNA method from several donors. This is the immuneACCESS table as TCRdb keeps it, with only in-frame sequences that have V and J called. A part of the clones is gone; compared with another copy, unresolved V genes explain less than half, and the rest is unexplained. That table supplies the V and J calls and clone size; D and trimming were determined from the DNA. The sample table shows a few million clones, and just over 90% are seen once. The ten largest clones add up to 0.35% to 0.45% of the sample.

The origin of this receptor is a man between 18 and 29 years old in good health. Some clones in this sample may be carry-over from other donors' samples. Source material: naive CD4+ T cells from PBMCs. Read against the paper, the sample's cell subset or site label means: CD45RA+ positively selected. The sequence is built from TRBV7-2 and TRBJ1-3; the D gene assignment is ambiguous. The nucleotide sequence is given as TGTGCCAGCAGCCCCGCGGGAAACACCATATATTTT. This yields the protein CASSPAGNTIYF.